The clone carrying this T cell receptor (beta chain) was counted at least ten times. Its antigen remains unidentified. In germline, CDR1 is PRHDT, CDR2 FYEKMQ (reference sequence). The V gene end was trimmed by 3 bases and the J gene end by 2 bases; junction bases not matched to a gene: 9. The CDR3 consists of 16 residues. Production of TCR cDNA was by 5'RACE template switching, which also added a universal primer site and UMIs. Each CDR3 protein gets one entry after TCRdb re-called the 5' RACE reads with MiXCR. The sample lists hundreds of thousands of distinct CDR3 sequences; approximately 13% were seen once. The data derive from a study of T cells after yellow fever vaccination. Study-wide results and limits: Abundant clonotypes from the bulk population could have been carried over as contaminants into FACS-sorted repertoires. Overlap between CD4 and CD8 compartments was detected for a small share of clonotypes. Booster sampling recovered most clones from primary vaccination (roughly 96% CD4, approximately 88% CD8).

This chain joins TRBV13 and TRBJ2-7; 8 nucleotides align to TRBD2. The TCR originated in a man aged 30-40 years who received the YFV17D yellow fever vaccine. Specimen: PBMCs, collected on the day of the yellow fever booster vaccination. The CDR3: CASSLGSGRVTYEQYF. The CDR3 DNA sequence: TGTGCCAGCAGCTTGGGGAGCGGGAGAGTCACCTACGAGCAGTACTTC.